Listed here is a single T cell receptor beta chain. The CDR3 runs 16 residues. From germline, CDR1 is SGHRS and CDR2 YFSETQ. V gave up 4 bases and J gave up 6 bases; unmatched junction bases: 13. These data are taken from a study of T-cell memory formation after mild COVID-19. About the study: Largely, the TCR clusters proved donor specific.

Via MiXCR, TCRdb re-called the 5' RACE reads, giving one row per CDR3 protein. The sample lists approximately 300,000 distinct CDR3 sequences, less than 9.5% occurring once. The sequence was obtained from a man younger than 35 who had mild COVID-19 (a few samples of this study predate the infection). Cell type and time point are not known. The sample consisted of PBMCs or a T cell subset sorted from them (not recorded which). The rearrangement uses TRBV5-1 and TRBJ2-5, with 9 nucleotides matching TRBD2. CDR3 nucleotide sequence: TGCGCCAGCAGCGAGGAGGCGGGGGGGCTGGCGAAGACCCAGTACTTC. Its translation: CASSEEAGGLAKTQYF.